The sequence of this TCR beta chain was determined in a study of B cell selection in AIRE deficiency. This clone was observed a single time. The CDR3 contains 15 residues. In germline, CDR1 is SGDLS, CDR2 YYNGEE. Trimming took off 0 bases at V and 0 bases at J, with 7 bases between the two ends. The sorted conventional CD4 T cells were gated as CD4+CD127+. Under the authors' procedure: Pooled conventional T cells gave about 11x10^4 patient and some 150,000 donor TCRbeta sequences. The repertoire was sequenced with immunoSEQ multiplex PCR; TCRdb's copy has only in-frame clones and lacks some. The V and J calls and the clone size are those of that table, but D and trimming were determined from the DNA. The table records tens of thousands of clones, approximately 97% of them present only once.

The rearrangement links TRBV9 to TRBJ2-1, with unresolved D. The receptor's source is a human donor with AIRE deficiency. What was sequenced was conventional CD4+ T cells sorted from PBMCs. CDR3 protein: CASSVAGLSYNEQFF. CDR3 sequence (DNA): TGTGCCAGCAGCGTAGCAGGTCTCTCCTACAATGAGCAGTTCTTC.